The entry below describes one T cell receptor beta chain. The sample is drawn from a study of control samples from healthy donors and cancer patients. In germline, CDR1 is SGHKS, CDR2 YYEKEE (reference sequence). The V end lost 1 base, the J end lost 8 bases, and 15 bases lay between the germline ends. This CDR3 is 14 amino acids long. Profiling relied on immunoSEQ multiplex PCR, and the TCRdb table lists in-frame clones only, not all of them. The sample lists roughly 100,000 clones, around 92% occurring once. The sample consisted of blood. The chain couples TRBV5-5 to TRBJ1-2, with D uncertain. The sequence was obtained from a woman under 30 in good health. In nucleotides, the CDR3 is TGTGCCAGCAGCTTGAAAGCAGGAATAAGCGGCTACACCTTC. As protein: CASSLKAGISGYTF.